Each of the 6 T cell receptor beta chains below was sequenced from the same sample in a study of cytomegalovirus exposure and HLA in healthy donors (TCRdb year 2017). Library preparation employed the immunoSEQ multiplex PCR assay. For the multiplex PCR, a mixture combining 60 forward primers for TCR Vbeta segments and 13 reverse primers for TCR Jbeta segments was used. The table comes from immuneACCESS by way of TCRdb, which keeps in-frame sequences with V and J called. Part of the clones is missing from these tables; in studies checked, under half for an unresolved V gene and the rest for unknown reasons. For this sample the table gives 150,000 to 200,000 clones, of which roughly three quarters were detected only once. 1.2% to 1.5% of the sample rests with the top ten. Sequenced material: PBMCs. The source of these receptors is a man aged 60 to 75 in good health and CMV-seronegative.

The gene calls are TRBV7-8 and TRBJ2-5; the D gene is possibly TRBD2 (6 bases). Germline V gene sequence: CDR1 SGHVS, CDR2 FQNEAQ. The CDR3 is 15 amino acids. The V gene lost 5 bases and the J gene lost 5 bases, with 18 bases spanning the gap. The CDR3 sequence is CASSPSTSWGETQYF. CDR3 in DNA: TGTGCCAGCAGCCCTTCGACTAGTTGGGGCGAGACCCAGTACTTC.

The chain employs TRBV21-1 and TRBJ1-3; the table's D call TRBD1 went unverified against the DNA. TRBV21-1 is deemed a pseudogene. The CDR3 is made up of 15 amino acids. The CDR3 DNA reads TGTGCCACCCTACCGGGACAGGGGGCTGGAAACACCATATATTTT. Translating gives CATLPGQGAGNTIYF.

As regards this clone: At one boundary the junction diverges from the germline segment, which might be a read error. V usage is TRBV7-9 and J usage is TRBJ1-2, with D perhaps matching TRBD1 (6 bases). Germline CDR1 is SEHNR and CDR2 is FQNEAQ (reference sequence). This CDR3 contains 13 residues. The CDR3 loop is CSSSSRAGDGYTF. CDR3 in DNA: TGTTCCAGCAGCTCCAGGGCAGGGGACGGCTACACCTTC.

The chain has TRBV2 and TRBJ1-1, with a tentative D call TRBD1 (5 bases). The CDR3 totals 15 residues. Trimming left V 7 bases short and J 0 bases short, with 15 bases between. Germline V gene data show CDR1 as SNHLY and CDR2 as FYNNEI. The CDR3 DNA sequence: TGTGCCAGCATGGCGGGGCGGAGGTTGAACACTGAAGCTTTCTTT. Translation: CASMAGRRLNTEAFF.

The rearrangement joins TRBV29-1 to TRBJ2-7; 10 bases line up with TRBD2. Losses at the gene ends were 4 bases for V and 5 bases for J; bases not matched to a gene: 5. Germline V lookup: CDR1 SQVTM, CDR2 ANQGSEA. The CDR3 is 13 amino acids. The CDR3: CSVVSGGFHEQYF. The CDR3 DNA follows: TGCAGCGTTGTTAGCGGGGGGTTCCACGAGCAGTACTTC.

This clone appeared once. V gene TRBV7-2 combines with J gene TRBJ1-5; perhaps TRBD1 as D (6 bases). The V gene's germline CDR1 is SGHTA and CDR2 FQGNSA. The CDR3 totals 13 residues. V was cut by 5 bases and J by 5 bases, with 10 bases left in between. The CDR3 loop is CASSGQQDQPQHF. CDR3 sequence (DNA): TGTGCCAGCAGCGGACAGCAAGATCAGCCCCAGCATTTT.